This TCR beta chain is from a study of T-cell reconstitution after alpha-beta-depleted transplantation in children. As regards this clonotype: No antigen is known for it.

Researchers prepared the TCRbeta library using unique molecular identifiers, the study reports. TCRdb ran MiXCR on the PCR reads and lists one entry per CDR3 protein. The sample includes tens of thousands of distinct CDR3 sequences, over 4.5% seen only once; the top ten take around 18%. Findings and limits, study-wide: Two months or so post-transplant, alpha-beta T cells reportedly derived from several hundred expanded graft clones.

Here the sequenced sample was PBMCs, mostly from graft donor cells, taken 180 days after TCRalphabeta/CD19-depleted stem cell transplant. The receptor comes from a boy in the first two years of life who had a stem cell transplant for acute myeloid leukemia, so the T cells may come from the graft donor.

The DNA of the CDR3 is TGTGCCAGCAGCTTATATCCGGGACAGGGGTCCGGGGAGCTGTTTTTT. Translating it yields CASSLYPGQGSGELFF. The rearrangement joins TRBV5-4 to TRBJ2-2; 10 bases align to TRBD1. The germline V gene has CDR1 SGHNT and CDR2 YYREEE (reference sequence). V shed 2 bases, J shed 6 bases, and the junction held 7 bases outside the gene matches. The CDR3 contains 16 residues.